One sample yielded the 30 T cell receptor beta chains listed below, sequenced in a study of vaccination and CD4 T cells after COVID-19. TCRdb reanalysed the PCR reads using MiXCR and keeps one entry per CDR3 protein. The data contain 25,000 or so distinct CDR3 sequences, about 54% of them singletons. The sample was CD4+ T cells from blood, taken before SARS-CoV-2 vaccination. All receptors come from a human donor who had recovered from COVID-19.

The V call is TRBV2, the J call TRBJ2-2, with a possible D match to TRBD1 (6 bases). Trimming stripped 4 bases from V and 1 base from J, with 13 bases between. The CDR3 spans 16 residues. Germline V gives CDR1 SNHLY, CDR2 FYNNEI. Written as DNA, the CDR3 is TGTGCCAGCAGTGCGTCTCAGGGGTTGAACACCGGGGAGCTGTTTTTT. This sequence encodes CASSASQGLNTGELFF.

The genes are TRBV6-1 and TRBJ2-3; D might be TRBD2 (5 bases). CDR3 size: 13 residues. Germline loops: CDR1 MNHNS, CDR2 SASEGT. V shed 6 bases and J shed 5 bases, with 12 bases lying between them. CDR3 DNA: TGTGCCAGCAGCGTAATGAGGGTAGATACGCAGTATTTT. Protein: CASSVMRVDTQYF.

The chain has TRBV18 and TRBJ1-5; tentatively, D is TRBD1 (5 bases). Germline CDR1 KGHSH, CDR2 LQKENI. V lost 3 bases and J 3 bases, leaving 9 bases between the germline ends. The CDR3 extends over 14 amino acids. For the CDR3, the DNA is TGTGCCAGCTCACCGGGACGCAACAATCAGCCCCAGCATTTT. Translated, it gives CASSPGRNNQPQHF.

The chain combines TRBV19 with TRBJ1-6; the D gene is possibly TRBD1 (5 bases). V was cut by 3 bases and J by 5 bases, with 17 bases left in between. CDR1 is LNHDA, CDR2 SQIVND, per germline (reference sequence). The CDR3 has 17 amino acids. CDR3 sequence (DNA): TGTGCCAGTAGTATCCGACAGTCCCCCGTGCATAATTCACCCCTCCACTTT. Its translation is CASSIRQSPVHNSPLHF.

The chain joins TRBV29-1 to TRBJ2-5; D not certain. CDR3 size: 11 residues. Trimming took 6 bases from V and 5 from J, leaving 10 bases between them. CDR1 and CDR2 from the germline V gene are SQVTM and ANQGSEA. The CDR3 nucleotides read TGCAGCGTGGGCGTATGGGAGACCCAGTACTTC. The encoded protein is CSVGVWETQYF.

V gene TRBV2 combines with J gene TRBJ2-7, with 8 bases identical to TRBD1. Per germline, CDR1 SNHLY and CDR2 FYNNEI. The CDR3 length is 12 residues. Trimming at V came to 6 bases and at J to 3 bases, leaving 1 base not matched to a gene. The DNA for the CDR3 is TGTGCCAGCAGAACAGGGGGCTACGAGCAGTACTTC. Residues: CASRTGGYEQYF.

The V and J genes are TRBV2 and TRBJ2-7, with a possible D match to TRBD2 (5 bases). With 7 bases removed from V and 3 bases from J, the gap between germline ends came to 13 bases. The germline V gene has CDR1 SNHLY and CDR2 FYNNEI. CDR3 length: 13 residues. The CDR3 DNA reads TGTGCCAGCACATTTACGGGAAACTACGAGCAGTACTTC. The encoded protein is CASTFTGNYEQYF.

CDR3 nucleotides: TGTGCCAGCAGCCCGAGTGGCTCCTACGAGCAGTACTTC. Its protein product is CASSPSGSYEQYF. The J gene is TRBJ2-7, the V gene TRBV11-3; D ambiguous. V was cut by 5 bases and J by 0 bases, with 8 bases left in between. Per the germline V gene, CDR1 is SGHNT and CDR2 is YENEEA. The CDR3 has 13 amino acids.

This chain connects TRBV7-3 to TRBJ2-7; D gene ambiguous. Trimming took off 4 bases at V and 4 bases at J, with 11 bases between the two ends. This CDR3 has 13 residues. Germline lookup yields CDR1 SGHTA and CDR2 FQGTGA. The CDR3 bases are TGTGCCAGCAGCTCGGGCCCTCGGTACGAGCAGTACTTC. Translated: CASSSGPRYEQYF.

In its sample, this clonotype was seen a few times. The chain joins TRBV6-1 to TRBJ2-3; TRBD2 is a possible D gene (5 bases). The CDR3 runs to 14 residues. CDR1 is MNHNS and CDR2 is SASEGT in the germline V gene. V lost 10 bases and J lost 2, with 16 bases in between. The CDR3 region is CATKDPGYTDTQYF. CDR3 nucleotide sequence: TGTGCCACCAAAGACCCGGGATACACAGATACGCAGTATTTT.

The chain links TRBV19 to TRBJ2-3; tentatively, D is TRBD1 (5 bases). Per germline, CDR1 LNHDA and CDR2 SQIVND (reference sequence). Trimming removed 5 bases from V and 1 base from J, with 16 bases in between. This CDR3 has 16 amino acids. CDR3 in amino acids: CASSSWGSPRTDTQYF. The CDR3 coding sequence is TGTGCCAGTAGTTCTTGGGGCAGTCCTCGCACAGATACGCAGTATTTT.

The V and J genes are TRBV18 and TRBJ2-1, with D possibly matching TRBD1 (6 bases). Germline values: CDR1 KGHSH, CDR2 LQKENI. Trimming took off 5 bases at V and 5 bases at J, with 10 bases between the two ends. The CDR3 extends over 13 amino acids. In DNA form, the CDR3 reads TGTGCCAGCTCAGGGGGCCCCAACAATGAGCAGTTCTTC. Protein product: CASSGGPNNEQFF. The full variable domain, completed using reference TRBV18 and TRBJ2-1, is NAGVMQNPRHLVRRRGQEARLRCSPMKGHSHVYWYRQLPEEGLKFMVYLQKENIIDESGMPKERFSAEFPKEGPSILRIQQVVRGDSAAYFCASSGGPNNEQFFGPGTRLTVL.

There are a few counts of this clonotype. The chain recombines TRBV6-5 with TRBJ1-1; unclear D gene. CDR1 and CDR2 (germline): MNHEY, SVGAGI. The CDR3 totals 12 residues. Trimming removed 4 bases from V and 4 bases from J, with 7 bases in between. Here the CDR3 reads CASSLGTTEAFF. The CDR3 DNA is TGTGCCAGCAGTTTAGGTACCACTGAAGCTTTCTTT.

J is TRBJ1-1 and V is TRBV6-4; D ambiguous. V lost 4 bases, J lost 4 bases, and 13 bases lay in between. The CDR3 contains 14 residues. Germline V CDR1 and CDR2: MRHNA, SNTAGT. This CDR3 is CASSASAGITEAFF. In DNA form, the CDR3 reads TGTGCCAGCAGTGCGTCAGCTGGTATCACTGAAGCTTTCTTT.

CDR3 residues: CSAYGLAPGGGEKLFF. CDR3 DNA sequence: TGCAGTGCTTATGGTCTCGCCCCCGGAGGTGGTGAAAAACTGTTTTTT. The chain links TRBV20-1 to TRBJ1-4; no clear D gene. Trimming removed 5 bases at V and 7 bases at J, with 23 bases between. Germline CDR1 DFQATT, CDR2 SNEGSKA (reference sequence). The CDR3 has 16 amino acids.

CDR3 residues: CAISESLSSPLHF. In nucleotides, the CDR3 is TGTGCCATCAGTGAGTCGTTAAGTTCACCCCTCCACTTT. The rearrangement uses TRBV10-3 and TRBJ1-6, with unresolved D. Germline V gene lookup returns CDR1 ENHRY and CDR2 SYGVKD. This CDR3 has 13 residues. Between the trimmed V and J ends, which lost 0 bases and 9 bases, there was a span of 6 bases.

The rearrangement joins TRBV28 to TRBJ2-1; TRBD2 matches at 13 bases. Losses at the gene ends were 6 bases for V and 6 bases for J; bases not matched to a gene: 8. The CDR3 has 16 residues. Germline CDR1 and CDR2: MDHEN and SYDVKM. The CDR3 is CASSPLTSGRANEQFF. CDR3 DNA sequence: TGTGCCAGCAGCCCATTAACTAGCGGGAGGGCCAATGAGCAGTTCTTC. Using reference TRBV28 and TRBJ2-1 for the parts outside the CDR3, the full variable domain is DVKVTQSSRYLVKRTGEKVFLECVQDMDHENMFWYRQDPGLGLRLIYFSYDVKMKEKGDIPEGYSVSREKKERFSLILESASTNQTSMYLCASSPLTSGRANEQFFGPGTRLTVL.

The chain combines TRBV10-3 with TRBJ2-4; possibly TRBD1 or TRBD2 for D (5 bases each). The CDR3 has 12 residues. V was cut by 2 bases and J by 10 bases, with 9 bases left in between. CDR1 and CDR2 (germline): ENHRY, SYGVKD. The CDR3 coding sequence is TGTGCCATCAGTGAGGAGGGACGGATTCAGTACTTC. Translated: CAISEEGRIQYF.

The genes are TRBV28 and TRBJ2-7; no clear D. The germline gives CDR1 MDHEN, CDR2 SYDVKM. This CDR3 comprises 13 residues. Trimming took off 2 bases at V and 1 base at J, with 6 bases between the two ends. Here the CDR3 reads CASSLGGSYEQYF. The DNA for the CDR3 is TGTGCCAGCAGTTTAGGTGGGTCCTACGAGCAGTACTTC.

The table lists this clonotype with a few counts. This chain joins TRBV6-5 and TRBJ1-2; no firm D call. This CDR3 is 17 amino acids long. CDR1 is MNHEY, CDR2 SVGAGI, per germline. V lost 2 bases and J 0 bases, leaving 16 bases between the germline ends. The CDR3 here is CASSYTGPFLSNYGYTF. DNA for the CDR3: TGTGCCAGCAGTTACACCGGACCGTTCCTTTCTAACTATGGCTACACCTTC.

The chain has TRBV30 and TRBJ2-7, with 11 bases aligning to TRBD2. CDR1 GTSNPN and CDR2 SVGIG come from the germline V gene (reference sequence). The ends lost 8 bases at V and 2 bases at J; junction bases unmatched: 5. CDR3 size: 13 residues. As DNA, the CDR3 is TGTGCCGGAGTGACTAGCGGGACCTACGAGCAGTACTTC. It encodes CAGVTSGTYEQYF.

The chain is built from TRBV19 and TRBJ2-7; the D gene could be TRBD1 or TRBD2 (5 bases each). Trimming cost V 8 bases and J 4 bases, with 21 bases left between them. This CDR3 has 15 amino acids. Looked up from germline, CDR1 is LNHDA and CDR2 is SQIVND (reference sequence). The chain's CDR3 is CASSVRDHPRYEQYF. CDR3 DNA: TGTGCCAGTTCTGTCAGGGACCATCCGCGTTACGAGCAGTACTTC. Supplemented by reference TRBV19 and TRBJ2-7, the full variable domain reads DGGITQSPKYLFRKEGQNVTLSCEQNLNHDAMYWYRQDPGQGLRLIYYSQIVNDFQKGDIAEGYSVSREKKESFPLTVTSAQKNPTAFYLCASSVRDHPRYEQYFGPGTRLTVT.

The chain joins TRBV6-1 to TRBJ2-5, with a possible D match to TRBD1 (6 bases). V was cut by 4 bases and J by 7 bases, with 13 bases left in between. Germline CDR1 and CDR2: MNHNS and SASEGT. CDR3 length equals 13 residues. CDR3 sequence reads: CASSATGQATQYF. The CDR3 nucleotides are TGTGCCAGCAGTGCAACAGGGCAGGCGACCCAGTACTTC.

The chain combines TRBV28 with TRBJ2-4, with 11 bases matching TRBD2. CDR3 length equals 17 residues. V shed 5 bases and J 1 base; nucleotides not matched to a gene: 7. Looked up from germline, CDR1 is MDHEN and CDR2 is SYDVKM. The CDR3 DNA is TGTGCCAGCAGTCCACCGACTAGCGGGATTGCCAAAAACATTCAGTACTTC. As protein: CASSPPTSGIAKNIQYF.

This clonotype was recorded a few times. The chain combines TRBV7-9 with TRBJ2-5; D gene unclear. This CDR3 comprises 15 residues. With 2 bases removed from V and 2 bases from J, the gap between germline ends came to 12 bases. Germline V gives CDR1 SEHNR, CDR2 FQNEAQ (reference sequence). CDR3 amino acids: CASSLPFPVQETQYF. CDR3 nucleotides: TGTGCCAGCAGCTTACCCTTTCCGGTTCAAGAGACCCAGTACTTC.

This rearrangement joins TRBV4-1 to TRBJ2-5, with a possible D match to TRBD1 (6 bases). Deletions cut 3 bases from V and 2 bases from J, with 10 bases between. The CDR3 is made up of 14 amino acids. CDR1 and CDR2 (germline): MGHRA, YSYEKL. The CDR3 coding sequence is TGCGCCAGCAGCCACCTAGGGGGACAAGAGACCCAGTACTTC. It encodes CASSHLGGQETQYF.

The chain employs TRBV6-5 and TRBJ2-2; TRBD2 agrees at 8 bases. V lost 2 bases and J lost 1; bases outside the gene matches: 0. CDR3 length equals 15 residues. CDR1 MNHEY and CDR2 SVGAGI come from the germline V gene. CDR3 DNA sequence: TGTGCCAGCAGTTACAGCGGGAGGAACACCGGGGAGCTGTTTTTT. Translating gives CASSYSGRNTGELFF.

In this sample, this clonotype turned up a few times. The chain joins TRBV20-1 to TRBJ1-1; D may be TRBD1 (6 bases). The CDR3 covers 11 residues. Germline-derived CDR1 and CDR2 are DFQATT and SNEGSKA (reference sequence). The germline V and J ends were trimmed by 4 bases and 3 bases, with 6 bases remaining between them. The CDR3: CSATGDTEAFF. CDR3 coding DNA: TGCAGTGCTACAGGGGACACTGAAGCTTTCTTT.

This sequence joins TRBV28 and TRBJ1-4, with D uncertain. Germline V gives CDR1 MDHEN, CDR2 SYDVKM. This CDR3 region has 13 residues. The V end was cut by 10 bases, the J end by 8 bases, with 17 bases between. This CDR3 reads CAIRESAEEKLFF. The CDR3, as DNA: TGTGCCATCCGGGAGTCCGCAGAGGAAAAACTGTTTTTT. Combining the CDR3 with reference TRBV28 and TRBJ1-4 gives the whole variable domain DVKVTQSSRYLVKRTGEKVFLECVQDMDHENMFWYRQDPGLGLRLIYFSYDVKMKEKGDIPEGYSVSREKKERFSLILESASTNQTSMYLCAIRESAEEKLFFGSGTQLSVL.

The rearrangement uses TRBV6-1 and TRBJ2-2; D call uncertain. Trimming cost V 7 bases and J 2 bases, with 8 bases left between them. The CDR3 consists of 13 residues. The germline gives CDR1 MNHNS, CDR2 SASEGT. The CDR3 loop is CASKTENTGELFF. DNA of the CDR3: TGTGCCAGCAAAACAGAAAACACCGGGGAGCTGTTTTTT.